This T cell receptor beta chain was recorded in a study of graft-versus-host responses after intestinal transplantation (dated by TCRdb to 2020 to 2022). Broadly, across the study: Multivisceral, liver-intestinal, or isolated intestinal transplants were received by the recipients. Every recipient was given anti-thymocyte globulin induction, then maintenance tacrolimus and steroids for 2 to 3 years. After intestinal transplantation, graft-versus-host and host-versus-graft alloreactive T cell clones in the graft, circulation and bone marrow were tracked using bulk TCR-beta CDR3 sequencing. To identify alloreactive clones, pre-transplant mixed lymphocyte reaction products were sequenced and compared with unstimulated pre-transplant donor and recipient T cells. A cohort of fewer than 25 intestinal transplant recipients, including one retransplant, was enrolled, and a few patients lacking pretransplant specimens were excluded. A peak of at least 4% donor T cells among recipient peripheral blood mononuclear cells was the definition used for donor T cell macrochimerism. Rather than going through the commercial service, samples from a few later patients were sequenced in-house on an Illumina MiSeq and processed with MiXCR. General study outcomes and caveats: In the allografts of patients with donor T cell macrochimerism, GvH to HvG T cell clonal ratios were high. Early after transplant, peak levels of circulating GvH clones were found to be associated with declines in HvG clones. The relatively low number and heterogeneity of intestinal transplant patients limited the conclusions. GvH clones turned up in recipient bone marrow, with some appearing earlier in ileal mucosa or blood, a pattern consistent with an intestinal mucosal origin.

Libraries were prepared through the immunoSEQ multiplex PCR assay. For most patients, genomic DNA was isolated using the Qiagen DNeasy Blood and Tissue Kit and was shipped frozen to Adaptive Biotechnologies for TCR sequencing. For most patients, genomic DNA was subjected to high-throughput TCR-beta CDR3 sequencing by Adaptive Biotechnologies. As for how the authors treated the data: Adaptive's ImmunoSEQ software supplied the TCR sequencing data for 15 to 20 patients, while MiXCR and VDJtools were used to process a few other patients. CD4 versus CD8 sorting errors were corrected by removing sequences found in both subsets at a frequency ratio below 5:1. Because the origin of CDR3 nucleotide sequences shared between donor and recipient could not be assigned, those sequences were removed. To count as alloreactive, a clone needed at least 2-fold expansion over unstimulated cells and a minimum CFSE-low frequency of 0.002% (template counts) or 0.001% (read counts). Clones were considered mappable if detected in sequenced pre-transplant spleen, lymph node, or MLR CFSE-low populations of the donor or recipient. Cumulative frequency of alloreactive clones was calculated as a percentage of all sequences weighted by copy number. TCRdb carries this immuneACCESS record with in-frame sequences only. Its versions omit some clonotypes, under half of them owing to an unresolved V gene in the studies checked, with the rest unexplained. The V and J calls and clone size are taken from that table; D and trimming were inferred from the DNA. The sample includes 96,000 or so clones, with 80% to 95% observed a single time. The ten largest clonotypes hold roughly 0.17% of the sample.

To note about this clone: There is no known antigen for this receptor. No base qualities exist here, and no much larger clone lies one base off it.

The meaning of the sample's time point label: cells obtained before transplantation from donor or recipient. CD3+CD4+ and CD3+CD8+ populations were FACS-sorted from unstimulated pre-transplant donor and recipient cells taken from spleen or lymph nodes. This receptor was obtained from a human donor who received an intestinal transplant. Sequencing used unstimulated CD4+ T cells sorted from spleen or lymph node cells, obtained before intestinal transplant.

The CDR3 in this case is CASRSLAGANYEQYF. The DNA sequence follows: TGTGCCAGTAGGTCCTTAGCGGGGGCCAACTACGAGCAGTACTTC. Recombination linked TRBV19 to TRBJ2-7, with TRBD2 identical over 9 junction bases. The CDR3 spans 15 residues, from the cysteine through the phenylalanine. Of all the DNA, just the CDR3 is kept, 45 bases in frame from base 1. The germline V and J ends show losses of 6 bases and 3 bases respectively, and no gene match explains 9 bases of the junction. In the germline V gene (reference sequence), CDR1 corresponds to LNHDA and CDR2 to SQIVND.